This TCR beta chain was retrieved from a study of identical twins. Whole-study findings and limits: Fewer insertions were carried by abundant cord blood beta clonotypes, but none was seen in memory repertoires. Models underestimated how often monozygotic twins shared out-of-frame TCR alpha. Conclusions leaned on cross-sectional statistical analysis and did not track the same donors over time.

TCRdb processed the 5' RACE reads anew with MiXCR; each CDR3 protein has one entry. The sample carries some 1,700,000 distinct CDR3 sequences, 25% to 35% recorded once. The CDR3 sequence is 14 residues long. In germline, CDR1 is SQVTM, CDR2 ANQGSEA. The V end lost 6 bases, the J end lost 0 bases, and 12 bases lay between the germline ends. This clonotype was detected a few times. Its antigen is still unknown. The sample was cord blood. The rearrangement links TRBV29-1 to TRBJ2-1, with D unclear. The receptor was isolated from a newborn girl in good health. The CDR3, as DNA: TGCAGCGTCCTACGAGTTAGCTCCTACAATGAGCAGTTCTTC. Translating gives CSVLRVSSYNEQFF.